Reported below is one T cell receptor (beta chain). The target antigen is unknown. A junction boundary mismatches the germline segment, possibly from a read error. This specimen comes from a study of T cells in Graves' hyperthyroidism and ophthalmopathy. Whole-study results and caveats: A 13 V-J signature model discriminated ophthalmopathy versus stable hyperthyroidism. In the blood, most expanded thyroid clonotypes above 0.001 appeared as well.

TCR beta CDR3 regions were amplified from RNA transcripts. A set of HTBI primers served as the primers for a first-round RT-PCR of the TCR CDR3. Via MiXCR, TCRdb re-called the multiplex PCR reads, giving one row per CDR3 protein. In the table there are 500,000 to 750,000 distinct CDR3 sequences, more than 45% of which are singletons. CDR3 size: 15 residues. Germline values: CDR1 MRHNA, CDR2 SNTAGT. The specimen was peripheral blood or thyroid tissue (not recorded which). The chain is built from TRBV6-4 and TRBJ1-5; 9 nucleotides align to TRBD1. The source of this sequence is a woman under 30 with Graves' hyperthyroidism. In DNA, the CDR3 is TGTGCCAGCTCACCACGACAGGGGGGCAATCAGCCCCAGCCTTTT. Encoded protein: CASSPRQGGNQPQPF.